A single sample gave rise to the 15 T cell receptor beta chains below, sequenced in a study of early T cells in non-severe SARS-CoV-2 infection. TCRdb itself ran the 5' RACE reads through MiXCR, one entry per CDR3 protein. The sample contains 55,000 to 75,000 distinct CDR3 sequences, 9% to 10% of which appear only once. The sequencing used whole blood, collected at baseline. Every receptor here comes from an adult who was a healthcare worker with PCR-confirmed SARS-CoV-2 infection or an uninfected control (not recorded which).

This clonotype was picked up many times. This sequence joins TRBV6-5 and TRBJ1-4; the D is unclear. This CDR3 comprises 15 residues. CDR1 and CDR2 (germline): MNHEY, SVGAGI. V lost 4 bases, J lost 7 bases, and 16 bases lay in between. The DNA of the CDR3 is TGTGCCAGCAGTTCCACTAGGGATGGTAGTGAAAAACTGTTTTTT. Protein product: CASSSTRDGSEKLFF.

In this sample, this clonotype turned up many times. This chain uses TRBV20-1 with TRBJ1-2; 7 bases match TRBD1. The CDR3 loop spans 18 amino acids. Germline V gene data show CDR1 as DFQATT and CDR2 as SNEGSKA (reference sequence). J gave up 0 bases and V 1 base, and 14 bases lay outside the gene matches. DNA of the CDR3: TGCAGTGCTAGAGGGATACCGGGACAGCAGTCTTCTAACTATGGCTACACCTTC. It codes for CSARGIPGQQSSNYGYTF.

This clonotype was seen many times. The V gene is TRBV20-1, the J gene TRBJ2-1; unclear D gene. The germline V gene has CDR1 DFQATT and CDR2 SNEGSKA (reference sequence). The CDR3 extends over 12 amino acids. V dropped 3 bases and J dropped 3 bases, with 6 bases sitting between them. CDR3 region: CSASFGYNEQFF. CDR3 nucleotides: TGCAGTGCTAGTTTCGGCTACAATGAGCAGTTCTTC.

The chain recombines TRBV5-1 with TRBJ1-1; TRBD1 might be the D (6 bases). V was clipped by 3 bases and J by 4 bases, with 13 bases between them. Looked up from germline, CDR1 is SGHRS and CDR2 is YFSETQ. The CDR3 has 14 residues. Here the CDR3 reads CASSSGGGLTEAFF. The CDR3 coding sequence is TGCGCCAGCAGCTCGGGGGGCGGACTCACTGAAGCTTTCTTT.

This clonotype was observed a few times. The chain carries TRBV6-5 and TRBJ1-2, with D possibly TRBD1 on 5 matching bases. CDR1 and CDR2 from the germline V gene are MNHEY and SVGAGI. The CDR3 totals 13 residues. With 6 bases removed from V and 1 base from J, the gap between germline ends came to 9 bases. This chain's CDR3 is CASSRDGNYGYTF. The CDR3 DNA sequence: TGTGCCAGCAGCCGGGACGGTAACTATGGCTACACCTTC.

This clonotype was seen at least ten times. V and J are TRBV5-1 and TRBJ2-5, with TRBD1 identical over 8 bases. V was pared by 0 bases and J by 4 bases, with 8 bases of the junction left unmatched. The length of the CDR3 is 16 residues. Germline CDR1 reads SGHRS; CDR2 reads YFSETQ. Here the CDR3 reads CASSLEPQGAGETQYF. Written as DNA, the CDR3 is TGCGCCAGCAGCTTGGAACCCCAGGGGGCAGGAGAGACCCAGTACTTC.

This chain connects TRBV5-1 to TRBJ2-2; D is possibly TRBD1 or TRBD2 (6 bases each). Germline V lookup: CDR1 SGHRS, CDR2 YFSETQ. V gave up 0 bases and J gave up 2 bases, with 14 bases separating them. The CDR3 length is 17 residues. The CDR3 protein is CASSLVYREANTGELFF. The CDR3 nucleotides are TGCGCCAGCAGCTTGGTCTACAGGGAGGCTAACACCGGGGAGCTGTTTTTT.

There are many counts of this clonotype. The genes are TRBV29-1 and TRBJ1-1; D is ambiguous. V lost 4 bases and J lost 0, with 9 bases in between. Germline-derived CDR1 and CDR2 are SQVTM and ANQGSEA. This CDR3 has 13 residues. The chain's CDR3 is CSVVGQMNTEAFF. CDR3 nucleotide sequence: TGCAGCGTTGTCGGGCAAATGAACACTGAAGCTTTCTTT.

The chain links TRBV9 to TRBJ2-7, with TRBD2 identical over 9 bases. This CDR3 has 14 residues. Germline trimming cut 0 bases from V and 4 bases from J; bases unmatched to any gene: 2. Germline CDR1 SGDLS, CDR2 YYNGEE. The CDR3 DNA sequence: TGTGCCAGCAGCGTAGGTAGCGGGAGTTACGAGCAGTACTTC. Protein sequence: CASSVGSGSYEQYF.

This clonotype was seen ten or more times. The genes are TRBV20-1 and TRBJ2-4; a possible D gene is TRBD2 (5 bases). CDR1 DFQATT and CDR2 SNEGSKA come from the germline V gene (reference sequence). V was shortened by 3 bases and J by 3 bases, with 6 bases between the two germline ends. The CDR3 covers 12 residues. CDR3: CSASGSKNIQYF. Written as DNA, the CDR3 is TGCAGTGCTAGTGGGAGCAAAAACATTCAGTACTTC.

The V call is TRBV28, the J call TRBJ2-3; D might be TRBD2 (6 bases). Trimming removed 4 bases from V and 3 bases from J, with 17 bases in between. This CDR3 has 16 residues. Germline V gene sequence: CDR1 MDHEN, CDR2 SYDVKM. The CDR3 bases are TGTGCCAGCAGTTCCCGCGGTAGCGGTCTTACAGATACGCAGTATTTT. This encodes CASSSRGSGLTDTQYF. Drawing the rest from reference TRBV28 and TRBJ2-3, the complete variable domain is DVKVTQSSRYLVKRTGEKVFLECVQDMDHENMFWYRQDPGLGLRLIYFSYDVKMKEKGDIPEGYSVSREKKERFSLILESASTNQTSMYLCASSSRGSGLTDTQYFGPGTRLTVL.

This clonotype was seen a few times. The rearrangement links TRBV9 to TRBJ2-2; tentative D call: TRBD1 (6 bases). The V gene lost 4 bases and the J gene lost 5 bases, with 18 bases spanning the gap. Looked up from germline, CDR1 is SGDLS and CDR2 is YYNGEE. CDR3 length equals 16 residues. The CDR3 loop is CASSPRGPTGTGELFF. The DNA of the CDR3 is TGTGCCAGCAGCCCCAGAGGCCCTACAGGGACCGGGGAGCTGTTTTTT.

The sample holds a few counts of this clonotype. The chain combines TRBV6-1 with TRBJ2-1; tentatively, D is TRBD2 (5 bases). V was cut by 4 bases and J by 12 bases, with 19 bases left in between. Per germline, CDR1 MNHNS and CDR2 SASEGT. This CDR3 comprises 14 residues. The CDR3 nucleotides are TGTGCCAGCAGTGCGAGCGGCCCTCGTCTGGGGCAGTTCTTC. Its translation: CASSASGPRLGQFF.

This clonotype was found a few times. This sequence joins TRBV7-2 and TRBJ2-4; 11 bases agree with TRBD2. Germline trimming cut 5 bases from V and 3 bases from J; bases unmatched to any gene: 18. The CDR3 runs 20 residues. The germline V gene has CDR1 SGHTA and CDR2 FQGNSA. The CDR3 bases are TGTGCCAGCAGCACTCCTAGCGGGAGGACGAGAAGGGTTGGCAAAAACATTCAGTACTTC. Its translation: CASSTPSGRTRRVGKNIQYF.

In this sample, this clonotype turned up many times. V gene TRBV3-1 combines with J gene TRBJ1-2; D is possibly TRBD1 (5 bases). The CDR3 is 14 residues long. With 3 bases removed from V and 1 base from J, the gap between germline ends came to 9 bases. Germline-derived CDR1 and CDR2 are LGHDT and YNNKEL (reference sequence). This chain's CDR3 is CASSQPGHNYGYTF. CDR3 DNA: TGTGCCAGCAGCCAGCCGGGGCATAACTATGGCTACACCTTC. The complete variable domain, with remaining parts taken from reference TRBV3-1 and TRBJ1-2, reads DTAVSQTPKYLVTQMGNDKSIKCEQNLGHDTMYWYKQDSKKFLKIMFSYNNKELIINETVPNRFSPKSPDKAHLNLHINSLELGDSAVYFCASSQPGHNYGYTFGSGTRLTVV.